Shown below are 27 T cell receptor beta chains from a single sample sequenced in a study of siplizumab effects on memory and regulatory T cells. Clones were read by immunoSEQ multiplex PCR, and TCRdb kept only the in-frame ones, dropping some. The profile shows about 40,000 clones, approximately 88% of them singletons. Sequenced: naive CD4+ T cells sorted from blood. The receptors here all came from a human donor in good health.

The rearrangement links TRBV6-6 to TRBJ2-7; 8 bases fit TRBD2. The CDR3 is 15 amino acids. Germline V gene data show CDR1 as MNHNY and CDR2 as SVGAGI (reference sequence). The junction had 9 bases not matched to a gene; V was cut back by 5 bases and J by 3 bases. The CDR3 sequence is CASSPSGWKYYEQYF. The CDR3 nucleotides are TGTGCCAGCAGTCCTAGCGGGTGGAAGTACTACGAGCAGTACTTC.

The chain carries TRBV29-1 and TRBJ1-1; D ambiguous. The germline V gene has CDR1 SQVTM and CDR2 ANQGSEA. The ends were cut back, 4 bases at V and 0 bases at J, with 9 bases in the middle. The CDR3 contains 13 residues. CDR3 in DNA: TGCAGCGTTGCAAGAGAGATGAACACTGAAGCTTTCTTT. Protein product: CSVAREMNTEAFF.

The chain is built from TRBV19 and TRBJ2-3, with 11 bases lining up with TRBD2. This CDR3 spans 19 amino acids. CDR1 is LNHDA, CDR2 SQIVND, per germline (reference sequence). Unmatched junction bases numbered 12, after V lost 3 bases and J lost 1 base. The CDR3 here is CASSIGLAGGKKGTDTQYF. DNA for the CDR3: TGTGCCAGTAGTATCGGGCTAGCGGGGGGAAAAAAGGGCACAGATACGCAGTATTTT.

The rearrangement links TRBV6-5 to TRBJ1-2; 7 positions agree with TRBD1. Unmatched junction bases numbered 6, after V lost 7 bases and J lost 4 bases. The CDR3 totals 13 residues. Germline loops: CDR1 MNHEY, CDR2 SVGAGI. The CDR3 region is CASTTRQGYGYTF. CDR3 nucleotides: TGTGCCAGCACTACTAGACAGGGCTATGGCTACACCTTC.

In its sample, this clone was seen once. The CDR3 sequence is CASGDRGNTEAFF. The DNA for the CDR3 is TGTGCCAGCGGAGACAGGGGCAACACTGAAGCTTTCTTT. The chain combines TRBV2 with TRBJ1-1; 8 bases are a match to TRBD1. Germline CDR1 and CDR2: SNHLY and FYNNEI. Trimming cost V 8 bases and J 2 bases; bases outside gene matches: 4. CDR3 length equals 13 residues.

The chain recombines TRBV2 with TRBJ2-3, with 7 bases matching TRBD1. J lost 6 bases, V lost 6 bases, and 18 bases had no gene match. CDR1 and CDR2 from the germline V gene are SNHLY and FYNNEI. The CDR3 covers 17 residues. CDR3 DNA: TGTGCCAGCAGAGAAAACACCAAGGGGGCGCGAACGGATACGCAGTATTTT. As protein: CASRENTKGARTDTQYF.

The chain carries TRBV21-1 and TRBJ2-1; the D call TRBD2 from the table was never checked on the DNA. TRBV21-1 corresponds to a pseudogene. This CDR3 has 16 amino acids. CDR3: CASSKATSGLNNEQFF. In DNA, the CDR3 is TGTGCCAGCAGCAAAGCGACTAGCGGATTGAACAATGAGCAGTTCTTC.

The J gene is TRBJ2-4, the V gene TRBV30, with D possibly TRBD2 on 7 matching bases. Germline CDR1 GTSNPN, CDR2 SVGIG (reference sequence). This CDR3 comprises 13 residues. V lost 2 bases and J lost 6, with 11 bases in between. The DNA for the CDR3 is TGTGCCTGGAGTTGGGGGGGCGGAAACATTCAGTACTTC. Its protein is CAWSWGGGNIQYF. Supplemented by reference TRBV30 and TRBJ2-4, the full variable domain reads SQTIHQWPATLVQPVGSPLSLECTVEGTSNPNLYWYRQAAGRGLQLLFYSVGIGQISSEVPQNLSASRPQDRQFILSSKKLLLSDSGFYLCAWSWGGGNIQYFGAGTRLSVL.

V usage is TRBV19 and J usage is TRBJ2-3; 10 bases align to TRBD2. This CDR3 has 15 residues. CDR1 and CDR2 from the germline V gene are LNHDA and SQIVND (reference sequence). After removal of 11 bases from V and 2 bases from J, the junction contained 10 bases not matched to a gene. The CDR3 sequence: CASQGSGRATDTQYF. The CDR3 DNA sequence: TGTGCCTCCCAGGGGAGCGGGAGGGCCACAGATACGCAGTATTTT.

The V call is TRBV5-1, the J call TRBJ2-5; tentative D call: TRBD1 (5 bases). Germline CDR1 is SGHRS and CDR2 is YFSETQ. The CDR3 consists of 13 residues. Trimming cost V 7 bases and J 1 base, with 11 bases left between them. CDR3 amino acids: CASGLTVQETQYF. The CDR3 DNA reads TGCGCCAGCGGCCTGACAGTCCAAGAGACCCAGTACTTC.

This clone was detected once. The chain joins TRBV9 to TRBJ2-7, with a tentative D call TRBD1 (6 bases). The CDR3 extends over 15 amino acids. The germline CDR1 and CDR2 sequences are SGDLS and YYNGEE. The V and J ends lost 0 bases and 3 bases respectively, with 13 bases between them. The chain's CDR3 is CASSVGPQGNYEQYF. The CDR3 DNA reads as TGTGCCAGCAGCGTAGGACCCCAGGGGAACTACGAGCAGTACTTC.

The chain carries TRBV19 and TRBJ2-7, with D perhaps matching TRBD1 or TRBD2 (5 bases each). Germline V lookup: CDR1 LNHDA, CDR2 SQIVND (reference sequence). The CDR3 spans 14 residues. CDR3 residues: CASRSGTHVYEQYF. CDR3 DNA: TGTGCGAGCCGCTCCGGGACGCACGTCTACGAGCAGTACTTC.

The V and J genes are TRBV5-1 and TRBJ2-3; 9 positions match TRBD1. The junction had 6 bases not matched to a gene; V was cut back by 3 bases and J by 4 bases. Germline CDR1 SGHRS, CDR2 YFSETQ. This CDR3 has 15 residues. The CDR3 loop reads CASSYRGRAADTQYF. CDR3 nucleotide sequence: TGCGCCAGCAGCTACAGGGGGCGTGCTGCAGATACGCAGTATTTT.

In DNA, the CDR3 is TGTGCTAGTGGTTTCCCCCGGACGCAGCAGTTCTTC. This encodes CASGFPRTQQFF. The chain uses TRBV12-5 and TRBJ2-1; D is unresolved. Germline assignment: CDR1 LGHNT and CDR2 FRNRAP. The CDR3 sequence is 12 residues long. Between the trimmed V and J ends, which lost 3 bases and 11 bases, there was a span of 11 bases.

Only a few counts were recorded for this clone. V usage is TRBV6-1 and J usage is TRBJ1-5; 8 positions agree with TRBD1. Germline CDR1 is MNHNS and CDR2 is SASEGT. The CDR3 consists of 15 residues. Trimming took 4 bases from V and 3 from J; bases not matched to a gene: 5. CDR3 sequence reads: CASSAGTGINQPQHF. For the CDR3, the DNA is TGTGCCAGCAGTGCCGGGACAGGAATCAATCAGCCCCAGCATTTT.

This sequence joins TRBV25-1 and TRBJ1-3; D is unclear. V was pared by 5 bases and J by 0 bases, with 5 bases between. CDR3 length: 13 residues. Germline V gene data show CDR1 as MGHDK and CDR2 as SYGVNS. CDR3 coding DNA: TGTGCCAGCAGTTGGGTCTCTGGAAACACCATATATTTT. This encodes CASSWVSGNTIYF. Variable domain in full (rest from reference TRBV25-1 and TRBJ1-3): EADIYQTPRYLVIGTGKKITLECSQTMGHDKMYWYQQDPGMELHLIHYSYGVNSTEKGDLSSESTVSRIRTEHFPLTLESARPSHTSQYLCASSWVSGNTIYFGEGSWLTVV.

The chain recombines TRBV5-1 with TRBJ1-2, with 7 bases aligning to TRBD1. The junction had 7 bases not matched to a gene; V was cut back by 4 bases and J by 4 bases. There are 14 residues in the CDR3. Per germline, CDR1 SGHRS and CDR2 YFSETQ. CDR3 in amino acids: CASSEGGGSYGYTF. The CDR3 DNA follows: TGCGCCAGCAGCGAAGGGGGCGGAAGCTATGGCTACACCTTC.

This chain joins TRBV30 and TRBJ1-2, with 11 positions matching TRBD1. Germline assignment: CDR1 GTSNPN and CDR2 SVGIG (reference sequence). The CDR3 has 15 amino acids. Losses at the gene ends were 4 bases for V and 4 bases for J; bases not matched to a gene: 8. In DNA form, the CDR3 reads TGTGCCTGGACTACCGGGACAGGGGGTGGCTATGGCTACACCTTC. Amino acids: CAWTTGTGGGYGYTF.

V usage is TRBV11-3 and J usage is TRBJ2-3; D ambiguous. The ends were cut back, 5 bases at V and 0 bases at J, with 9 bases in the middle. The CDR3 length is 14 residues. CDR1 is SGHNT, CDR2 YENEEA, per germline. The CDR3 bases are TGTGCCAGCAGCCCGACCGGCAGCACAGATACGCAGTATTTT. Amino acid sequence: CASSPTGSTDTQYF.

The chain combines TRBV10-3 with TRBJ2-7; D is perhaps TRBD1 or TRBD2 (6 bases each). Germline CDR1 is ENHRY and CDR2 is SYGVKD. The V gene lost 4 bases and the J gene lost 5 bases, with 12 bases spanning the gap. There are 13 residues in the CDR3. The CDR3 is CAISVRRGDEQYF. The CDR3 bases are TGTGCCATCAGTGTGAGGAGGGGGGACGAGCAGTACTTC.

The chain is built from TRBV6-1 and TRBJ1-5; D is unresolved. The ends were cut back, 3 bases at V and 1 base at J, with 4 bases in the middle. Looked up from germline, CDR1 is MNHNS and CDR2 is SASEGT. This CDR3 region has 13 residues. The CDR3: CASSEQSNQPQHF. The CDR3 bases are TGTGCCAGCAGTGAGCAGAGCAATCAGCCCCAGCATTTT.

CDR3 amino acids: CASSPSVSRSYNEQFF. The CDR3 nucleotides read TGTGCCAGCAGCCCCTCGGTCTCCCGGTCCTACAATGAGCAGTTCTTC. J is TRBJ2-1 and V is TRBV5-6, with D hard to call. Deletions cut 4 bases from V and 1 base from J, with 15 bases between. Germline lookup yields CDR1 SGHDT and CDR2 YYEEEE. CDR3 length: 16 amino acids. Complete variable domain (other parts from reference TRBV5-6 and TRBJ2-1): DAGVTQSPTHLIKTRGQQVTLRCSPKSGHDTVSWYQQALGQGPQFIFQYYEEEERQRGNFPDRFSGHQFPNYSSELNVNALLLGDSALYLCASSPSVSRSYNEQFFGPGTRLTVL.

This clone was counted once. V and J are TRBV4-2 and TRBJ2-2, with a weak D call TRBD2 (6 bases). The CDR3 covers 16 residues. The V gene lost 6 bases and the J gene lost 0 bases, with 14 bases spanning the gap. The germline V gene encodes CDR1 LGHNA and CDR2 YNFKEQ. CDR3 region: CASSRTTRTNTGELFF. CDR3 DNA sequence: TGTGCCAGCAGTCGTACGACTAGGACGAACACCGGGGAGCTGTTTTTT.

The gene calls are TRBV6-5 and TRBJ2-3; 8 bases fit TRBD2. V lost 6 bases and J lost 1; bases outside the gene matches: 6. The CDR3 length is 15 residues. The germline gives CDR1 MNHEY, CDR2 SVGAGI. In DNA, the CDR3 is TGTGCCAGCAGACGAGCGGGAGCTGGCACAGATACGCAGTATTTT. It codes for CASRRAGAGTDTQYF.

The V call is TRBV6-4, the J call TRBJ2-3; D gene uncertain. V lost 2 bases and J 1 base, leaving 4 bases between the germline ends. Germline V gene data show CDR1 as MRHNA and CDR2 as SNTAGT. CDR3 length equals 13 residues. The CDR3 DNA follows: TGTGCCAGCAGTGACATGGGCACAGATACGCAGTATTTT. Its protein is CASSDMGTDTQYF.

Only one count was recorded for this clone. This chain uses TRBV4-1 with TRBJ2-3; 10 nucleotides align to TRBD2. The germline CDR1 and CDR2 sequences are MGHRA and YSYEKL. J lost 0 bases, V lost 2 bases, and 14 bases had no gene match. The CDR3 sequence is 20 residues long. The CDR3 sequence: CASSQHSLAGVRSSTDTQYF. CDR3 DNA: TGCGCCAGCAGCCAACACAGTCTAGCGGGGGTTCGATCTAGCACAGATACGCAGTATTTT.

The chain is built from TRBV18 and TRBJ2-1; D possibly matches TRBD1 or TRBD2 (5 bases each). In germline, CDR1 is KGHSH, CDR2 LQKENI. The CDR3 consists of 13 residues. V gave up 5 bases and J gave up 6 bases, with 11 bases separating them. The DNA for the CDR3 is TGTGCCAGCTCAGGGGGAGAAGGCAATGAGCAGTTCTTC. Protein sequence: CASSGGEGNEQFF.